One sample yielded the 29 T cell receptor beta chains listed below, sequenced in a study of shared clonotypes between healthy human individuals. Libraries were prepared by immunoSEQ multiplex PCR; TCRdb keeps only in-frame clonotypes and omits some of them. The repertoire holds approximately 250,000 clones, with 65% to 70% as singletons. Source material: memory CD4+ T cells sorted from blood. Subset of the sample: CD45RA-negative fraction. The receptors were sampled from a man younger than 45 in good health.

The chain links TRBV5-1 to TRBJ2-2; a weak D match, TRBD1 (6 bases). Germline V gives CDR1 SGHRS, CDR2 YFSETQ. This CDR3 is 13 amino acids long. Trimming stripped 3 bases from V and 7 bases from J, with 10 bases between. CDR3 in DNA: TGCGCCAGCAGCTCGATGACAGGCGGGGAGCTGTTTTTT. This translates into CASSSMTGGELFF.

A note on this clone: One end of the junction fails to match germline, which may point to a read error. The chain uses TRBV5-3 and TRBJ2-7, with TRBD1 identical over 9 bases. TRBV5-3 is sorted into the ORF group, with uncertain function. This CDR3 is built from 15 residues. CDR3 protein: CASSLGQGPTYEQYF. CDR3 DNA: TGTGCCAGCAGCTTGGGACAGGGCCCTACCTACGAGCAGTACTTC.

Here the CDR3 DNA reads TGCGCCAGCAGCTTGGGGTACACTAGCGAGGATGAGCAGTTCTTC. Residues: CASSLGYTSEDEQFF. The V call is TRBV5-1, the J call TRBJ2-1, with TRBD2 matching over 7 bases. Germline CDR1 SGHRS, CDR2 YFSETQ. The V segment lost 0 bases and the J segment 8 bases; nucleotides outside the gene matches: 8. This CDR3 has 15 amino acids.

The chain has TRBV7-6 and TRBJ2-3, with D perhaps given as TRBD1 or TRBD2 (6 bases each). Trimming pared 1 base from V and 3 bases from J, leaving 11 bases between. The CDR3 is 15 residues long. Germline V CDR1 and CDR2: SGHVS, FNYEAQ. CDR3 amino acids: CASSLVGGRTDTQYF. In DNA, the CDR3 is TGTGCCAGCAGCTTAGTTGGGGGGCGGACAGATACGCAGTATTTT.

The gene calls are TRBV27 and TRBJ2-1; D may be TRBD1 or TRBD2 (5 bases each). Trimming removed 3 bases at V and 7 bases at J, with 13 bases between. The CDR3 consists of 14 residues. The V gene's germline CDR1 is MNHEY and CDR2 SMNVEV (reference sequence). This CDR3 is CASSFGWRTNEQFF. The CDR3 bases are TGTGCCAGCAGTTTCGGTTGGAGGACAAATGAGCAGTTCTTC.

This sequence joins TRBV14 and TRBJ1-1; the D is unclear. The V gene's germline CDR1 is SGHDN and CDR2 FVKESK. CDR3 length: 12 amino acids. Between the trimmed V and J ends, which lost 1 base and 6 bases, there was a span of 6 bases. The CDR3 region is CASSQVRAEAFF. The CDR3 coding sequence is TGTGCCAGCAGCCAAGTGAGGGCTGAAGCTTTCTTT.

The V gene is TRBV4-1, the J gene TRBJ1-2; perhaps TRBD1 as D (5 bases). The CDR3 has 16 amino acids. Germline V gene data show CDR1 as MGHRA and CDR2 as YSYEKL. The V gene lost 4 bases and the J gene lost 0 bases, with 15 bases spanning the gap. The CDR3 here is CASSREEVRANYGYTF. For the CDR3, the DNA is TGCGCCAGCAGCCGCGAGGAGGTCAGGGCTAACTATGGCTACACCTTC.

About this clone itself: This sample includes further DNA sequences coding for the same CDR3. J is TRBJ2-2 and V is TRBV7-2; 9 nucleotides line up with TRBD2. Trimming removed 3 bases from V and 4 bases from J; junction bases left unmatched: 0. The CDR3 has 14 residues. Germline V gene lookup returns CDR1 SGHTA and CDR2 FQGNSA. The CDR3: CASSLRGGTGELFF. CDR3 bases: TGTGCCAGCAGCTTGCGGGGGGGCACCGGGGAGCTGTTTTTT.

V and J are TRBV5-6 and TRBJ1-5, with 10 bases that match TRBD1. V lost 2 bases to trimming and J lost 6 bases; unmatched junction nucleotides: 2. CDR3 length: 14 residues. Germline lookup yields CDR1 SGHDT and CDR2 YYEEEE. CDR3 residues: CASSFRDRGQPQHF. CDR3 nucleotides: TGTGCCAGCAGCTTCCGGGACAGGGGTCAGCCCCAGCATTTT.

The chain couples TRBV5-1 to TRBJ2-2; D is tentatively TRBD1 or TRBD2 (5 bases each). The CDR3 spans 13 residues. V lost 9 bases and J 6 bases, leaving 15 bases between the germline ends. Per germline, CDR1 SGHRS and CDR2 YFSETQ. The chain's CDR3 is CATRDGVAGELFF. CDR3 coding DNA: TGCGCCACCAGGGACGGGGTCGCCGGGGAGCTGTTTTTT.

The chain combines TRBV27 with TRBJ2-3; D is unclear. The CDR3 is made up of 13 amino acids. Trimming left V 6 bases short and J 6 bases short, with 13 bases between. Looked up from germline, CDR1 is MNHEY and CDR2 is SMNVEV (reference sequence). CDR3 nucleotide sequence: TGTGCCAGCAGGCGACTGATTCGGGATACGCAGTATTTT. Its protein is CASRRLIRDTQYF.

The rearrangement uses TRBV14 and TRBJ1-2; the match to TRBD1 covers 8 bases. The junction had 9 bases not matched to a gene; V was cut back by 1 base and J by 5 bases. This CDR3 has 16 residues. CDR1 is SGHDN and CDR2 is FVKESK in the germline V gene. CDR3 sequence: CASSQVAGGAGYGYTF. The CDR3 DNA follows: TGTGCCAGCAGCCAAGTTGCAGGGGGCGCAGGATATGGCTACACCTTC. The full variable domain, in which reference TRBV14 and TRBJ1-2 provide the parts outside the CDR3, is EAGVTQFPSHSVIEKGQTVTLRCDPISGHDNLYWYRRVMGKEIKFLLHFVKESKQDESGMPNNRFLAERTGGTYSTLKVQPAELEDSGVYFCASSQVAGGAGYGYTFGSGTRLTVV.

The genes are TRBV29-1 and TRBJ2-2, with 12 bases that match TRBD2. The J segment lost 6 bases and the V segment lost 8 bases, leaving 4 bases of the junction unmatched. Looked up from germline, CDR1 is SQVTM and CDR2 is ANQGSEA. This CDR3 region has 13 residues. In nucleotides, the CDR3 is TGCAGCTCTCGACTAGCGGGAGCCGGGGAGCTGTTTTTT. Amino acid sequence: CSSRLAGAGELFF.

In this sample, this clone turned up a few times. This chain connects TRBV18 to TRBJ2-7; D may be TRBD2 (6 bases). The CDR3 runs 14 residues. V gave up 3 bases and J gave up 6 bases, with 15 bases separating them. Germline V lookup: CDR1 KGHSH, CDR2 LQKENI. The CDR3 protein is CASSPGTQRGEQYF. The CDR3 region has the DNA TGTGCCAGCTCACCGGGGACTCAAAGGGGCGAGCAGTACTTC.

V is TRBV18 and J is TRBJ1-1, with a tentative D call TRBD1 (5 bases). Per the germline V gene, CDR1 is KGHSH and CDR2 is LQKENI. V dropped 2 bases and J dropped 7 bases, with 11 bases sitting between them. The CDR3 sequence is 13 residues long. The CDR3 DNA reads TGTGCCAGCTCACCATCACAGGAGCTTGAAGCTTTCTTT. Translated, it gives CASSPSQELEAFF. The full variable domain, rest sourced from reference TRBV18 and TRBJ1-1, is NAGVMQNPRHLVRRRGQEARLRCSPMKGHSHVYWYRQLPEEGLKFMVYLQKENIIDESGMPKERFSAEFPKEGPSILRIQQVVRGDSAAYFCASSPSQELEAFFGQGTRLTVV.

The table lists this clone with a few counts. The J gene is TRBJ1-5, the V gene TRBV27; tentatively, D is TRBD1 (5 bases). The V end lost 6 bases, the J end lost 6 bases, and 9 bases lay between the germline ends. Germline CDR1 reads MNHEY; CDR2 reads SMNVEV (reference sequence). The CDR3 consists of 12 residues. In DNA form, the CDR3 reads TGTGCCAGCAGCACCGGGGGTCAGCCCCAGCATTTT. Translation gives CASSTGGQPQHF.

This sequence joins TRBV5-4 and TRBJ2-1; possible D gene TRBD1, 5 bases. Germline CDR1 reads SGHNT; CDR2 reads YYREEE (reference sequence). This CDR3 has 15 amino acids. Trimming cost V 6 bases and J 3 bases, with 16 bases left between them. CDR3 in DNA: TGTGCCAGCACCTCGCCAGGGTCTGGCTACAATGAGCAGTTCTTC. Translation gives CASTSPGSGYNEQFF. The full variable domain, rest sourced from reference TRBV5-4 and TRBJ2-1, is ETGVTQSPTHLIKTRGQQVTLRCSSQSGHNTVSWYQQALGQGPQFIFQYYREEENGRGNFPPRFSGLQFPNYSSELNVNALELDDSALYLCASTSPGSGYNEQFFGPGTRLTVL.

The chain employs TRBV9 and TRBJ2-1; D is possibly TRBD2 (6 bases). Germline CDR1 is SGDLS and CDR2 is YYNGEE. The CDR3 is 14 amino acids. V lost 4 bases and J 5 bases, leaving 13 bases between the germline ends. CDR3 nucleotide sequence: TGTGCCAGCAGCATCGGGAGTGGCAACAATGAGCAGTTCTTC. Protein sequence: CASSIGSGNNEQFF. Complete variable domain (other parts from reference TRBV9 and TRBJ2-1): DSGVTQTPKHLITATGQRVTLRCSPRSGDLSVYWYQQSLDQGLQFLIQYYNGEERAKGNILERFSAQQFPDLHSELNLSSLELGDSALYFCASSIGSGNNEQFFGPGTRLTVL.

This sequence joins TRBV5-1 and TRBJ2-7; TRBD1 might be the D (5 bases). Germline assignment: CDR1 SGHRS and CDR2 YFSETQ. This CDR3 contains 15 residues. V was clipped by 3 bases and J by 2 bases, with 15 bases between them. This CDR3 reads CASSSGSGWAYEQYF. The CDR3 coding sequence is TGCGCCAGCAGCTCTGGATCAGGGTGGGCCTACGAGCAGTACTTC.

This clone was detected only a few times. The chain uses TRBV19 and TRBJ2-7; 7 bases are a match to TRBD2. The CDR3 is 15 residues long. The germline gives CDR1 LNHDA, CDR2 SQIVND (reference sequence). V trimming: 5 bases; J trimming: 2 bases; junction bases outside the gene matches: 9. The CDR3 coding sequence is TGTGCCAGTAGTCTTGGCGGGACTAAGACCTACGAGCAGTACTTC. Translation: CASSLGGTKTYEQYF.

This clone has a handful of counts. V usage is TRBV9 and J usage is TRBJ1-2; D perhaps matches TRBD1 (6 bases). CDR1 is SGDLS, CDR2 YYNGEE, per germline. The CDR3 loop spans 15 amino acids. Trimming cost V 2 bases and J 4 bases, with 15 bases left between them. CDR3: CASSVRGEGGYGYTF. The CDR3 DNA follows: TGTGCCAGCAGCGTCAGAGGGGAGGGGGGCTATGGCTACACCTTC.

V is TRBV5-6 and J is TRBJ2-5; D is unclear. The germline V gene has CDR1 SGHDT and CDR2 YYEEEE. The CDR3 sequence is 12 residues long. V gave up 0 bases and J gave up 5 bases, with 5 bases separating them. The CDR3 DNA reads TGTGCCAGCAGCTTGGCGGCGGAGACCCAGTACTTC. Encoded protein: CASSLAAETQYF.

The gene calls are TRBV29-1 and TRBJ2-2; no clear D. This CDR3 spans 13 amino acids. The germline V and J ends were trimmed by 6 bases and 1 base, with 9 bases remaining between them. Germline V gene data show CDR1 as SQVTM and CDR2 as ANQGSEA. The CDR3 nucleotides are TGCAGCGTCTGGACGGAGAACACCGGGGAGCTGTTTTTT. Its protein is CSVWTENTGELFF.

The gene calls are TRBV30 and TRBJ1-3; D gene unclear. Germline values: CDR1 GTSNPN, CDR2 SVGIG (reference sequence). CDR3 length: 16 residues. Trimming took 0 bases from V and 5 from J, leaving 17 bases between them. This CDR3 is CAWSVRWGGRRNTIYF. The CDR3 DNA reads TGTGCCTGGAGTGTACGGTGGGGTGGTCGAAGAAACACCATATATTTT.

The rearrangement joins TRBV28 to TRBJ1-5, with D hard to call. Trimming pared 3 bases from V and 6 bases from J, leaving 6 bases between. The CDR3 runs 12 residues. The germline gives CDR1 MDHEN, CDR2 SYDVKM. CDR3 sequence (DNA): TGTGCCAGCAGTTTTACGGGTCAGCCCCAGCATTTT. It translates to CASSFTGQPQHF.

This clone came up a few times. The chain couples TRBV28 to TRBJ1-1; D ambiguous. Trimming left V 8 bases short and J 4 bases short, with 23 bases between. Germline V lookup: CDR1 MDHEN, CDR2 SYDVKM. The CDR3 extends over 16 amino acids. CDR3 region: CASVRAWNGRGTEAFF. The DNA of the CDR3 is TGTGCCAGCGTTAGGGCGTGGAATGGACGTGGCACTGAAGCTTTCTTT. The entire variable domain, with the rest obtained from reference TRBV28 and TRBJ1-1, is as follows: DVKVTQSSRYLVKRTGEKVFLECVQDMDHENMFWYRQDPGLGLRLIYFSYDVKMKEKGDIPEGYSVSREKKERFSLILESASTNQTSMYLCASVRAWNGRGTEAFFGQGTRLTVV.

The J gene is TRBJ2-1, the V gene TRBV21-1. TRBV21-1 is shown as a pseudogene. This CDR3 contains 15 residues. CDR3 sequence: CASSKGRYSYNEQFF. Here the CDR3 DNA reads TGTGCCAGCAGCAAAGGGCGTTACTCCTACAATGAGCAGTTCTTC.

In DNA, the CDR3 is TGTGCCAGCAACTTAATGGGACAGGGGGGAGAAAAACTGTTTTTT. This encodes CASNLMGQGGEKLFF. This chain joins TRBV9 and TRBJ1-4, with 11 bases that match TRBD1. V was clipped by 6 bases and J by 8 bases; unmatched bases: 9. The CDR3 extends over 15 amino acids. Germline V gene sequence: CDR1 SGDLS, CDR2 YYNGEE.

This clone has a handful of counts. The chain carries TRBV6-6 and TRBJ1-2, with D possibly being TRBD1 (6 bases). Trimming took off 6 bases at V and 5 bases at J, with 13 bases between the two ends. Germline-derived CDR1 and CDR2 are MNHNY and SVGAGI (reference sequence). This CDR3 has 13 residues. Written as DNA, the CDR3 is TGTGCCAGCAGCCACCCTCAGGGGTATGGCTACACCTTC. Translated: CASSHPQGYGYTF.